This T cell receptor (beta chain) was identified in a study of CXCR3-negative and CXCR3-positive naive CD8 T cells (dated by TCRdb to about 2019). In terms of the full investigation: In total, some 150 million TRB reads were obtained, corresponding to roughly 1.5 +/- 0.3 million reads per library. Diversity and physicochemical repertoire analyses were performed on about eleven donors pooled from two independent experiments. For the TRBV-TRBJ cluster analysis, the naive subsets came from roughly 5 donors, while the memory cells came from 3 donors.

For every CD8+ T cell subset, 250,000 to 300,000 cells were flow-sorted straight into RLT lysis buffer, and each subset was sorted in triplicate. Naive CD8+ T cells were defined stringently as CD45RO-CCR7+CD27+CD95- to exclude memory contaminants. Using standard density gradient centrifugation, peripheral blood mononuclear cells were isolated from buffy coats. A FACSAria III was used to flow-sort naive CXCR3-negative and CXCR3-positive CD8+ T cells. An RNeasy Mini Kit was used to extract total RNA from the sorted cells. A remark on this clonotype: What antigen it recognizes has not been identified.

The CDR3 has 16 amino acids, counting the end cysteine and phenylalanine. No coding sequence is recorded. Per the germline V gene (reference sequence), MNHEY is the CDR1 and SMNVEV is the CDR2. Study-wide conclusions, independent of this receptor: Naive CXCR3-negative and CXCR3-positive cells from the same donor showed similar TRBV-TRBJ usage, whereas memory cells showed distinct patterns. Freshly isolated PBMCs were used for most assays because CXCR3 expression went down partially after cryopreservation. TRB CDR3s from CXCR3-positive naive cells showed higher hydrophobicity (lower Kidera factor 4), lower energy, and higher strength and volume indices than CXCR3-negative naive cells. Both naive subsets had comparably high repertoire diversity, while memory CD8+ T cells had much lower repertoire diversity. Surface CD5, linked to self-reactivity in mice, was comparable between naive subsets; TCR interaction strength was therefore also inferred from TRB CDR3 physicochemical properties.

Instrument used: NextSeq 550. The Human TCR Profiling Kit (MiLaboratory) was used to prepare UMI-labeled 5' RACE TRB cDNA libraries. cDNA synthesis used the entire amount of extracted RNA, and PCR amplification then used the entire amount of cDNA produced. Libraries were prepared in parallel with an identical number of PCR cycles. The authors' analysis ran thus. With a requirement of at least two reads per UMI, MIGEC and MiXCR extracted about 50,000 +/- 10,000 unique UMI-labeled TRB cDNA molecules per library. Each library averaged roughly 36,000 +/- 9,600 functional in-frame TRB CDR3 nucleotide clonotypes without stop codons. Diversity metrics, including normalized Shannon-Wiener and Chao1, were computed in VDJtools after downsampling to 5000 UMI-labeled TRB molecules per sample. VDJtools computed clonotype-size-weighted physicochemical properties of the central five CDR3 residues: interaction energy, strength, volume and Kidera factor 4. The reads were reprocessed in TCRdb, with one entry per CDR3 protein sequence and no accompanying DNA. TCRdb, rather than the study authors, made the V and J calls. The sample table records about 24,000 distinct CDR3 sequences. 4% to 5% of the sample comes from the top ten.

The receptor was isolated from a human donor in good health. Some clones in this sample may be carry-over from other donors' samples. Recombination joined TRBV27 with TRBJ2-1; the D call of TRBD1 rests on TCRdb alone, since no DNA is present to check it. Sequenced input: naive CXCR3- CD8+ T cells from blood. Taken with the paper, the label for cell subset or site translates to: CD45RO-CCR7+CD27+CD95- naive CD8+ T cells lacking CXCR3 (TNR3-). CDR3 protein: CASRGGAGLDLNEQFF.